These T cell receptor beta chains were read from a single sample in a study of a mutant IDH1 vaccine in newly diagnosed glioma. Their recognized antigens are unknown. Method: immunoSEQ multiplex PCR; TCRdb's copy keeps in-frame clones and lacks some. The table shows about 30,000 clones, with 81% occurring only once. This specimen consisted of PBMCs, obtained from a glioma patient whose treatment included an IDH1 peptide vaccine. The origin of the receptors is a young man with glioma. CDR3s include the opening cysteine and the closing phenylalanine or tryptophan. The D gene is left open where the match is weak. Clone size is given for some rows only: seen once, a few or many times, or a class if the clone is expanded.

V gene,D gene,J gene,clone size,CDR3 protein,CDR3 DNA
TRBV5-1,.,TRBJ2-1,.,CASALATGLNEQFF,TGCGCCAGCGCTTTAGCTACGGGTCTTAATGAGCAGTTCTTC
TRBV15,TRBD2,TRBJ2-4,.,CATSETSGRGYIQYF,TGTGCCACCAGCGAGACTAGCGGGAGAGGGTACATTCAGTACTTC
TRBV6-5,.,TRBJ2-3,once,CAIRGGSTDTQYF,TGTGCCATTAGGGGGGGTTCCACAGATACGCAGTATTTT
TRBV6-5,TRBD2,TRBJ2-1,.,CASSPGLAGDNEQFF,TGTGCCAGCAGCCCGGGACTAGCGGGAGACAATGAGCAGTTCTTC
TRBV5-1,TRBD1,TRBJ2-7,.,CASSFGQGVYEQYF,TGCGCCAGCAGCTTTGGACAGGGGGTCTACGAGCAGTACTTC
TRBV6-5,.,TRBJ1-1,.,CASSYSGGVNTEAFF,TGTGCCAGCAGTTACTCCGGTGGGGTGAACACTGAAGCTTTCTTT
TRBV6-6,.,TRBJ2-3,.,CASSLPYADTQYF,TGTGCCAGCTCACTCCCTTATGCGGATACGCAGTATTTT
TRBV5-1,TRBD2,TRBJ2-7,once,CASSSGTSEVYEQYF,TGCGCCAGCAGCTCCGGGACTAGCGAAGTCTACGAGCAGTACTTC
TRBV30,TRBD1,TRBJ2-1,.,CAWEEQGRNEQFF,TGTGCCTGGGAAGAACAGGGGCGCAATGAGCAGTTCTTC
TRBV19,TRBD1,TRBJ2-7,.,CASSSRDRAPEQYF,TGTGCCAGTAGTTCCCGGGACAGGGCCCCCGAGCAGTACTTC
TRBV19,TRBD1,TRBJ1-1,.,CASSWDRGNTEAFF,TGTGCCAGTAGCTGGGACAGGGGGAACACTGAAGCTTTCTTT
TRBV18,.,TRBJ2-1,.,CASSPPGSSYNEQFF,TGTGCCAGCTCACCACCAGGGAGCTCCTACAATGAGCAGTTCTTC
TRBV9,.,TRBJ2-7,.,CASSLAMGEQYF,TGTGCCAGCAGCCTAGCGATGGGCGAGCAGTACTTC
TRBV10-3,.,TRBJ2-6,.,CAVAGTSGANVLTF,TGTGCCGTTGCTGGGACGTCTGGGGCCAACGTCCTGACTTTC
TRBV6-5,.,TRBJ1-1,few,CASTSSLNTEAFF,TGTGCCAGCACCTCCTCGCTGAACACTGAAGCTTTCTTT
TRBV19,TRBD1,TRBJ2-7,.,CASSAGQGRREQYF,TGTGCCAGTAGTGCCGGACAGGGGAGGCGCGAGCAGTACTTC
TRBV7-9,.,TRBJ2-7,.,CASSLRQGDYEQYF,TGTGCCAGCAGCCTACGGCAGGGTGACTACGAGCAGTACTTC
TRBV4-1,.,TRBJ2-5,.,CASSQVGGGETQYF,TGCGCCAGCAGCCAAGTGGGGGGAGGAGAGACCCAGTACTTC
TRBV5-1,TRBD2,TRBJ2-1,.,CASSSGTSGEGEQFF,TGCGCCAGCAGCTCCGGGACTAGCGGGGAAGGGGAGCAGTTCTTC
TRBV19,.,TRBJ2-7,.,CASSIYGPGEQYF,TGTGCCAGTAGTATATATGGCCCTGGGGAGCAGTACTTC
TRBV15,TRBD1,TRBJ1-5,once,CATSPRWLQGGNLAQHF,TGTGCCACCAGCCCCAGATGGTTGCAGGGGGGAAATTTAGCCCAGCATTTT
TRBV5-6,.,TRBJ2-3,.,CASSYDWGGDTQYF,TGTGCCAGCAGCTACGACTGGGGAGGAGATACGCAGTATTTT
TRBV29-1,.,TRBJ2-7,.,CSVPQGNEQYF,TGCAGCGTCCCCCAGGGGAACGAGCAGTACTTC
TRBV9,.,TRBJ2-1,.,CASSPSVGSYNEQFF,TGTGCCAGCAGCCCCAGTGTGGGGAGCTACAATGAGCAGTTCTTC
TRBV5-1,.,TRBJ2-2,.,CASSLVRAGNTGELFF,TGCGCCAGCAGCTTAGTGAGAGCGGGCAACACCGGGGAGCTGTTTTTT
TRBV6-5,.,TRBJ1-2,.,CASSYGAGGYTF,TGTGCCAGCAGTTACGGGGCTGGCGGCTACACCTTC
TRBV29-1,.,TRBJ1-1,.,CSVASNTEAFF,TGCAGCGTGGCCTCGAACACTGAAGCTTTCTTT
TRBV5-1,TRBD1,TRBJ2-1,.,CASSLVPGQSNEQFF,TGCGCCAGCAGCTTGGTCCCGGGACAGAGTAATGAGCAGTTCTTC
TRBV7-9,.,TRBJ2-7,.,CASRWDNFEQYF,TGTGCCAGCAGGTGGGACAATTTCGAGCAGTACTTC
TRBV6-1,.,TRBJ1-1,few,CASSGSLNTEAFF,TGTGCCAGCAGTGGAAGCCTTAACACTGAAGCTTTCTTT
TRBV25-1,.,TRBJ2-1,.,CASSQRGPSSYNEQFF,TGTGCCAGCAGTCAACGGGGTCCTAGCTCCTACAATGAGCAGTTCTTC
TRBV2,.,TRBJ1-1,.,CASSEDLNTEAFF,TGTGCCAGCAGTGAGGACTTGAACACTGAAGCTTTCTTT
TRBV16,.,TRBJ1-1,medium-sized,CASSSKEGPMNTEAFF,TGTGCCAGCAGCTCCAAGGAGGGACCTATGAACACTGAAGCTTTCTTT
TRBV2,TRBD1,TRBJ1-5,.,CASSEDRGGGQPQHF,TGTGCCAGCAGTGAAGACAGGGGAGGGGGTCAGCCCCAGCATTTT
TRBV5-1,.,TRBJ1-2,.,CASSLDPHGFFYGYTF,TGCGCCAGCAGCTTGGATCCACACGGATTCTTCTATGGCTACACCTTC
TRBV5-6,.,TRBJ2-7,.,CASSLGGTYEQYF,TGTGCCAGCAGCTTAGGGGGTACCTACGAGCAGTACTTC
TRBV6-5,TRBD1,TRBJ1-3,.,CASKGAPGGNTIYF,TGTGCCAGCAAGGGGGCGCCGGGGGGAAACACCATATATTTT
TRBV10-3,.,TRBJ1-1,.,CASANRNTEAFF,TGTGCCAGCGCCAACAGGAACACTGAAGCTTTCTTT
TRBV4-1,TRBD1,TRBJ2-1,.,CASSQPRTGSAGEQFF,TGCGCCAGCAGCCAACCCCGGACAGGGTCGGCGGGTGAGCAGTTCTTC
TRBV27,.,TRBJ2-7,.,CASSSRGIYEQYF,TGTGCCAGCAGTTCACGCGGGATCTACGAGCAGTACTTC
TRBV4-1,.,TRBJ1-1,.,CASTWDTNTEAFF,TGCGCCAGCACCTGGGACACTAACACTGAAGCTTTCTTT
TRBV14,.,TRBJ2-1,few,CASSRWPYNEQFF,TGTGCCAGCAGCAGGTGGCCCTACAATGAGCAGTTCTTC
TRBV5-4,.,TRBJ2-6,.,CASSLVRDSGANVLTF,TGTGCCAGCAGCTTGGTAAGGGACTCTGGGGCCAACGTCCTGACTTTC
TRBV9,.,TRBJ2-7,.,CASSPRYAGEQYF,TGTGCCAGCAGCCCCCGGTATGCCGGGGAGCAGTACTTC
TRBV6-1,.,TRBJ2-7,.,CASRAIGWSYEQYF,TGTGCCAGCAGAGCCATCGGGTGGTCCTACGAGCAGTACTTC
TRBV6-6,TRBD1,TRBJ1-2,.,CASTFRQGGWDYGYTF,TGTGCCAGCACCTTCAGACAGGGCGGGTGGGACTATGGCTACACCTTC
TRBV6-6,.,TRBJ2-1,once,CASSYSLAEQFF,TGTGCCAGCAGTTACTCCCTAGCGGAGCAGTTCTTC
TRBV5-5,.,TRBJ1-2,once,CASSLYPGTGYGYTF,TGTGCCAGCAGCTTGTATCCGGGGACGGGCTATGGCTACACCTTC
TRBV6-1,.,TRBJ1-4,.,CASSEPYRAGNEKLFF,TGTGCCAGCAGTGAACCCTACAGGGCCGGTAATGAAAAACTGTTTTTT
TRBV6-1,.,TRBJ1-5,.,CASSEEGRLNQPQHF,TGTGCCAGCAGTGAGGAGGGACGTCTCAATCAGCCCCAGCATTTT
TRBV27,.,TRBJ1-5,.,CASSFRRDQPQHF,TGTGCCAGCAGTTTTCGGAGGGATCAGCCCCAGCATTTT
TRBV5-6,TRBD1,TRBJ1-2,.,CASSLGTGRNYGYTF,TGTGCCAGCAGCCTGGGGACAGGCCGGAACTATGGCTACACCTTC
TRBV5-8,TRBD2,TRBJ2-5,.,CASSVGTSGSRVETQYF,TGTGCCAGCAGCGTCGGGACTAGCGGGAGTAGGGTAGAGACCCAGTACTTC
TRBV7-9,.,TRBJ2-2,.,CASSPTTGTESTGELFF,TGTGCCAGCAGTCCAACCACCGGGACCGAGAGCACCGGGGAGCTGTTTTTT
TRBV5-4,.,TRBJ2-2,.,CASSFGGRELFF,TGTGCCAGCAGCTTTGGGGGCAGGGAGCTGTTTTTT
TRBV9,.,TRBJ2-3,.,CASSVVEGRTDTQYF,TGTGCCAGCAGCGTAGTAGAGGGCCGCACAGATACGCAGTATTTT
TRBV5-1,TRBD2,TRBJ2-5,.,CASSLEKAGGKETQYF,TGCGCCAGCAGCTTGGAAAAGGCGGGGGGGAAGGAGACCCAGTACTTC
TRBV2,.,TRBJ1-4,few,CASGRTVRGKLFF,TGTGCCAGCGGAAGGACAGTGAGAGGAAAACTGTTTTTT
TRBV7-2,.,TRBJ2-1,once,CASSFQFF,TGTGCCAGCAGCTTTCAGTTCTTC